This T cell receptor beta chain was sequenced in a study of blood T cell repertoires in COVID-19. Across the study: Specimens from acute and convalescent COVID-19 originated in the United States, Italy and Spain. From T cells, B-cell-depleted T cells, or PBMCs came the material, which was cDNA or gDNA.

After removal of 5 bases from V and 2 bases from J, the junction contained 6 bases not matched to a gene. Germline loops: CDR1 SGHVS, CDR2 FQNEAQ. The CDR3 sequence is 14 residues long. The authors' processing: For nucleated cells, counts were estimated from reference gene primer amplification. TCRdb's table, derived via immunoSEQ multiplex PCR, lists solely in-frame clones and lacks some. V and J calls and clone size are given by that table; D and trimming were obtained from the DNA. The data show 150,000 to 200,000 clones, approximately 83% seen once. The chain couples TRBV7-8 to TRBJ2-7, with 7 bases lining up with TRBD1. The receptor was isolated from a man in his 70s who had recovered from COVID-19. Material for sequencing was peripheral blood. The CDR3 protein is CASSHNRGPYEQYF. The CDR3, as DNA: TGTGCCAGCAGCCATAACAGGGGCCCCTACGAGCAGTACTTC.